The text below deals with one T cell receptor beta chain. These data belong to a study of T cells in Graves' hyperthyroidism and ophthalmopathy. RNA transcripts gave rise to amplified TCR beta CDR3 regions. Primed by the HTBI set, a first-round RT-PCR was run on the TCR CDR3. TCRdb processed the multiplex PCR reads anew with MiXCR; each CDR3 protein has one entry. This repertoire shows around 210,000 distinct CDR3 sequences, about 17% found once; its top ten account for 40% to 65%. This CDR3 region has 13 residues. The V gene lost 2 bases and the J gene lost 1 base, with 6 bases spanning the gap. Germline V CDR1 and CDR2: SGHRS, YFSETQ.

The receptor comes from a woman aged 45-59 years with Graves' hyperthyroidism. Sequencing used blood. The chain is built from TRBV5-1 and TRBJ1-1; unclear D gene. This CDR3 is CASSFLPNTEAFF. CDR3 sequence (DNA): TGCGCCAGCAGCTTCCTACCGAACACTGAAGCTTTCTTT.